The sequence of this T cell receptor (beta chain) was determined in a study of metastatic and nonmetastatic thyroid tumors. The wider study: Where malignant and benign thyroid patients were concerned, repertoires were compared across blood and tumor or nodule tissue.

TCRdb reprocessed the PCR reads using MiXCR. The data show fewer than 40,000 clones, over 14% seen once. Germline CDR1 is SEHNR and CDR2 is FQNEAQ (reference sequence). CDR3 length equals 16 residues. The V end lost 5 bases, the J end lost 3 bases, and 17 bases lay between the germline ends. There are many counts of this clone. There were no patients who had received any treatment before thyroid surgery. The TCR comes from a male donor with papillary thyroid cancer or a benign thyroid nodule (not recorded which). Some clones in this sample may be carry-over from other donors' samples. Sequences were obtained from blood. The rearrangement links TRBV7-9 to TRBJ2-1; maybe TRBD1 (6 bases). This CDR3 reads CASSEGVGSNYNEQFF. The CDR3 nucleotides are TGTGCCAGCAGCGAGGGGGTTGGCAGCAACTACAATGAGCAGTTCTTC.